These T cell receptor beta chains were read from a single sample in a study of response to subunit inactivated influenza vaccine. TCRdb analysed the RT-PCR reads with MiXCR anew, one entry per CDR3 protein. The sample lists about 570,000 distinct CDR3 sequences, 10% to 15% occurring once. The sample consisted of PBMCs from blood, taken on the day of vaccination. The receptors originated from a man in his fifties who received an inactivated influenza vaccine. Both conserved end residues are part of each CDR3. A D gene is named only where the DNA matches it firmly. Size values are once, few and many counts, or a class for expanded clones, and some rows have none.

clone size,D gene,J gene,V gene,CDR3 protein,CDR3 DNA
many,TRBD2,TRBJ2-3,TRBV7-7,CASSLAGAGTDTQYF,TGTGCTAGCAGCTTAGCGGGAGCGGGGACAGATACGCAGTATTTT
many,TRBD1,TRBJ2-1,TRBV29-1,CSAGTGQGHEQFF,TGCAGTGCCGGGACAGGCCAGGGGCATGAGCAGTTCTTC
-,-,TRBJ2-1,TRBV7-6,CASSLRQGGNNEQFF,TGTGCCAGCAGCTTACGACAGGGAGGAAACAATGAGCAGTTCTTC
-,-,TRBJ1-1,TRBV7-2,CASSTRLGVNTEAFF,TGTGCCAGCAGCACACGCCTGGGAGTGAACACTGAAGCTTTCTTT
-,-,TRBJ2-1,TRBV3-1,CASSLRGIAVNNEQFF,TGTGCCAGCAGCCTGAGGGGGATAGCGGTAAACAATGAGCAGTTCTTC
-,-,TRBJ2-1,TRBV5-6,CASSWSLASAYNEQFF,TGTGCCAGCAGCTGGTCACTAGCTAGTGCCTACAATGAGCAGTTCTTC
-,-,TRBJ1-3,TRBV29-1,CSVRSSGNTIYF,TGCAGCGTTAGGAGCTCTGGAAACACCATATATTTT
few,TRBD1,TRBJ1-4,TRBV29-1,CSVQTGGDEKLFF,TGCAGCGTCCAGACAGGGGGTGATGAAAAACTGTTTTTT
-,TRBD2,TRBJ2-1,TRBV7-6,CASSLEASGGPYNNEQFF,TGTGCCAGCAGCTTAGAGGCTAGCGGGGGGCCTTATAACAATGAGCAGTTCTTC
-,TRBD1,TRBJ2-7,TRBV25-1,CASIAGTENYEQYF,TGTGCCAGCATCGCCGGGACAGAAAACTACGAGCAGTACTTC
few,TRBD1,TRBJ2-2,TRBV6-5,CASGYRDSYTGELFF,TGTGCCAGCGGCTACCGGGACAGCTACACCGGGGAGCTGTTTTTT
few,TRBD1,TRBJ2-3,TRBV7-9,CASSAGTAQYF,TGTGCCAGCAGCGCTGGGACAGCTCAGTATTTT
-,-,TRBJ2-5,TRBV27,CASSSLISGPETQYF,TGTGCCAGCAGTTCCTTAATATCAGGGCCAGAGACCCAGTACTTC
few,-,TRBJ2-1,TRBV13,CASSLRAGLDEQFF,TGTGCCAGCAGCTTAAGGGCGGGATTGGATGAGCAGTTCTTC
few,-,TRBJ2-7,TRBV3-1,CASSQVWRDHEQYF,TGTGCCAGCAGCCAAGTTTGGCGGGACCACGAGCAGTACTTC
few,-,TRBJ1-5,TRBV7-2,CASNVAQNQPQHF,TGTGCCAGCAATGTTGCCCAAAATCAGCCCCAGCATTTT
-,TRBD2,TRBJ2-7,TRBV20-1,CSAPGLAGHNEQYF,TGCAGTGCCCCGGGACTAGCGGGCCATAACGAGCAGTACTTC
few,-,TRBJ2-3,TRBV12-3/TRBV12-4,CASSLGSRNTQYF,TGTGCCAGCAGTTTAGGATCTAGGAATACGCAGTATTTT
-,-,TRBJ2-3,TRBV15,CATSSGVAISTDTQYF,TGTGCCACCAGCAGCGGTGTAGCGATCAGCACAGATACGCAGTATTTT
-,TRBD2,TRBJ2-3,TRBV4-2,CASSLTIAGGTDTQYF,TGTGCCAGCAGCCTTACCATAGCGGGAGGCACAGATACGCAGTATTTT
-,-,TRBJ2-3,TRBV20-1,CSAKTGYSSTDTQYF,TGCAGTGCTAAGACAGGCTACTCTAGCACAGATACGCAGTATTTT
few,TRBD1,TRBJ2-2,TRBV5-1,CASSRQGADTGELFF,TGCGCCAGCAGCCGACAGGGGGCGGACACCGGGGAGCTGTTTTTT
-,TRBD2,TRBJ2-1,TRBV11-1,CASSAVLTSGSTAYNEQFF,TGTGCCAGCAGCGCAGTGTTAACTAGCGGGAGTACCGCCTACAATGAGCAGTTCTTC
few,-,TRBJ1-2,TRBV29-1,CSVAGVYGYTF,TGCAGCGTTGCAGGGGTCTATGGCTACACCTTC
-,TRBD2,TRBJ2-1,TRBV7-2,CASSFSGRSYNEQFF,TGTGCCAGCAGCTTTAGCGGGAGATCCTACAATGAGCAGTTCTTC
-,TRBD1,TRBJ1-1,TRBV11-1,CASSLGFRWDRSNTEAFF,TGTGCCAGCAGCTTAGGATTTAGGTGGGACAGGTCCAACACTGAAGCTTTCTTT
few,-,TRBJ2-7,TRBV12-3/TRBV12-4,CASTSPTRYEQYF,TGTGCCAGCACCTCCCCCACCAGGTACGAGCAGTACTTC
few,TRBD2,TRBJ2-1,TRBV2,CANRAGGDDEQFF,TGTGCCAACAGGGCGGGAGGTGACGATGAGCAGTTCTTC
few,TRBD2,TRBJ2-7,TRBV7-6,CASSPLQREFPYEQYF,TGTGCCAGCAGCCCACTCCAGCGGGAGTTCCCCTACGAGCAGTACTTC
many,-,TRBJ2-7,TRBV20-1,CSAGRQGRDYEQYF,TGCAGTGCTGGACGGCAGGGTCGGGACTACGAGCAGTACTTC
-,TRBD2,TRBJ2-2,TRBV10-3,CAIQSGRSNTGELFF,TGTGCCATTCAGAGCGGGAGGTCGAACACCGGGGAGCTGTTTTTT
few,-,TRBJ2-7,TRBV3-1,CASSPGPATYEQYF,TGTGCCAGCAGCCCCGGACCGGCTACCTACGAGCAGTACTTC